This TCR beta chain was found in a study of OX40 agonist ivuxolimab in advanced cancers. Study as a whole: Treatment of patients was with ivuxolimab, an agonistic anti-OX40 (CD134) antibody. A male proportion of 82.7% was recorded, with mean age about 60 years and range about 20 to 79. Findings and caveats of the study: It was also the case that some nonresponders had low normalized T-cell clonal expansion.

Measured with immunoSEQ multiplex PCR; TCRdb has only the in-frame clones, and not every one. The profile shows about 86,000 clones, under 95% of them singletons. Regarding this clone: Its antigen remains unknown.

This CDR3 has 13 residues. The germline gives CDR1 SGHAT, CDR2 FQNNGV. The V gene lost 9 bases and the J gene lost 8 bases, with 19 bases spanning the gap. If patients had autoimmune disease history or systemic immunosuppression, they were excluded. Here the sequenced sample was CD4+ or CD8+ T cells sorted from blood, taken in a trial of the OX40 agonist ivuxolimab. The chain uses TRBV11-2 and TRBJ1-1, with D unclear. The clonotype comes from an adult with an advanced solid tumor such as melanoma, head and neck, liver or kidney cancer. CDR3 protein: CASQGSDRPEAFF. The DNA of the CDR3 is TGTGCCAGTCAAGGAAGCGATCGACCGGAAGCTTTCTTT.